This TCR beta chain was recorded in a study of T cells in Graves' hyperthyroidism and ophthalmopathy. Across the whole study: Peripheral blood draws took place at initial diagnosis, ahead of any treatment.

This CDR3 is built from 13 residues. The germline V gene encodes CDR1 SNHLY and CDR2 FYNNEI. This clonotype was detected many times. Its target is not known. One end of the junction does not line up with germline, which may come from a read error. The cohort's ophthalmopathy patients, a group with duration under 3 months, had a Clinical Activity Score of at least 3 and a NOSPECS grade of at least 4. The TCR beta CDR3 regions underwent amplification using RNA transcripts as the source. A set of HTBI primers served as the primers for a first-round RT-PCR of the TCR CDR3. TCRdb ran MiXCR on the multiplex PCR reads and lists one entry per CDR3 protein. The profile shows a few hundred thousand distinct CDR3 sequences, 17% of them singletons. The study's findings and limits: Among thyroid clonotypes expanded above 0.001, most also appeared in blood.

Sequenced sample: blood. The chain is built from TRBV2 and TRBJ1-1; 7 bases agree with TRBD1. This clonotype was obtained from a woman younger than 30 with Graves' ophthalmopathy. The chain's CDR3 is CARRRQGNPEAFF. CDR3 nucleotides: TGTGCCCGCAGAAGACAGGGAAACCCTGAAGCTTTCTTT.